The sequence of this T cell receptor beta chain was determined in a study of response to subunit inactivated influenza vaccine. Points on this clonotype: What it binds is unknown.

Findings of the study overall: The authors put forward the suggestion that each seasonal influenza vaccination may bring in only a limited number of new T cells.

The CDR3 is made up of 15 amino acids. V was cut by 4 bases and J by 1 base, with 13 bases left in between. Germline assignment: CDR1 MDHEN and CDR2 SYDVKM. TCRdb re-called the RT-PCR reads with MiXCR, one entry per CDR3 protein. The sample has around 850,000 distinct CDR3 sequences; approximately 18% are singletons. This receptor was obtained from a man in his forties or fifties who received an inactivated influenza vaccine. The rearrangement uses TRBV28 and TRBJ1-1; D possibly corresponds to TRBD1 (6 bases). Specimen: PBMCs from blood, collected 5 days after vaccination. CDR3 DNA: TGTGCCAGCAGTTATCCGGGACAACCGAACACTGAAGCTTTCTTT. It is translated as CASSYPGQPNTEAFF.